Listed below are T cell receptor beta chains from one sample, sequenced in a study of blood T cell repertoires in COVID-19. Using immunoSEQ multiplex PCR, the repertoire was profiled, and TCRdb retains in-frame clones only, with some absent. The data contain over 300,000 clones, approximately 85% of them singletons. Sequences were obtained from PBMCs or T cells enriched from blood (not recorded which). Receptor source: a man in his thirties or forties who had recovered from COVID-19. Both conserved end residues are part of each CDR3. A D gene is named only where the DNA matches it firmly. The size of a clone is reported for some rows only, either as once, few or many, or as a class for expanded clones.

D,size,V,J,CDR3,DNA
TRBD1,-,TRBV9,TRBJ1-3,CASSVGGTDSGNTIYF,TGTGCCAGCAGCGTAGGGGGGACAGACAGTGGAAACACCATATATTTT
-,-,TRBV3-1/TRBV3-2,TRBJ1-2,CASSPQVIYGYTF,TGTGCCAGCAGCCCCCAGGTGATCTATGGCTACACCTTC
-,-,TRBV11-1,TRBJ1-1,CASSGGRTVNTEAFF,TGTGCCAGCAGCGGAGGGAGGACGGTCAACACTGAAGCTTTCTTT
TRBD2,-,TRBV9,TRBJ2-5,CASSVRTSQETQYF,TGTGCCAGCAGCGTACGGACTAGCCAAGAGACCCAGTACTTC
TRBD1,-,TRBV27,TRBJ1-6,CASSRGGTGNNSPLHF,TGTGCCAGCAGCCGAGGCGGGACAGGGAATAATTCACCCCTCCACTTT
TRBD1,once,TRBV3-1/TRBV3-2,TRBJ1-2,CASSQVYLGQGARDYGYTF,TGTGCCAGCAGCCAAGTTTATCTGGGACAGGGGGCGAGGGACTATGGCTACACCTTC
-,-,TRBV3-1/TRBV3-2,TRBJ2-2,CASSTVGQNTGELFF,TGTGCCAGCAGTACCGTAGGACAGAACACCGGGGAGCTGTTTTTT
-,-,TRBV7-2,TRBJ2-1,CASSAVGGFYNEQFF,TGTGCCAGCAGCGCCGTCGGCGGATTCTACAATGAGCAGTTCTTC
TRBD1,-,TRBV18,TRBJ2-3,CASSGTATDTQYF,TGTGCCAGCTCGGGGACAGCCACAGATACGCAGTATTTT
-,once,TRBV27,TRBJ2-1,CASSASVAYNEQFF,TGTGCCAGCAGTGCCAGCGTCGCCTACAATGAGCAGTTCTTC
-,-,TRBV4-1,TRBJ2-5,CASSQRAGKETQYF,TGCGCCAGCAGCCAAAGGGCGGGTAAAGAGACCCAGTACTTC
-,-,TRBV12-3/TRBV12-4,TRBJ2-7,CASTFDLGYEQYF,TGTGCCAGCACCTTCGACCTAGGCTACGAGCAGTACTTC
TRBD1,-,TRBV5-4,TRBJ1-1,CASNPERGRVAEAFF,TGTGCCAGCAACCCGGAGAGGGGGCGAGTGGCTGAAGCTTTCTTT
TRBD2,-,TRBV7-2,TRBJ2-1,CASSLSGGAYNEQFF,TGTGCCAGCAGCTTAAGCGGGGGGGCCTACAATGAGCAGTTCTTC
-,-,TRBV3-1/TRBV3-2,TRBJ1-1,CASSRKPTGGLLTEAFF,TGTGCCAGCAGCCGAAAACCCACGGGGGGATTGTTGACTGAAGCTTTCTTT
-,few,TRBV19,TRBJ1-2,CASSIAQGIEHTF,TGTGCCAGTAGTATAGCCCAGGGAATAGAACACACCTTC
-,-,TRBV7-9,TRBJ1-1,CASSLMGQTGGRFPGEAFF,TGTGCCAGCAGCTTAATGGGGCAAACGGGGGGACGCTTCCCTGGGGAAGCTTTCTTT
TRBD2,-,TRBV19,TRBJ2-4,CASSIVGGTKNIQYF,TGTGCCAGTAGTATAGTGGGAGGGACCAAAAACATTCAGTACTTC
TRBD1,-,TRBV5-1,TRBJ1-2,CASSASSTGTGDGYTF,TGCGCCAGCAGCGCATCCTCAACCGGGACAGGGGATGGCTACACCTTC
-,-,TRBV5-4,TRBJ1-1,CASSFGGGWNTEAFF,TGTGCCAGCAGCTTTGGTGGGGGGTGGAACACTGAAGCTTTCTTT
TRBD1,-,TRBV29-1,TRBJ2-5,CSVQYRGGTQYF,TGCAGCGTCCAATACAGGGGTGGGACCCAGTACTTC
-,-,TRBV29-1,TRBJ1-2,CSVVAYSPNYGYTF,TGCAGCGTTGTTGCCTATTCACCCAACTATGGCTACACCTTC
TRBD2,-,TRBV10-2,TRBJ2-3,CASSELGRGTSGGPTDTQYF,TGCGCCAGCAGTGAACTGGGCCGTGGGACTAGCGGGGGTCCCACAGATACGCAGTATTTT
-,-,TRBV5-8,TRBJ1-5,CASSPLRGGDQPQHF,TGTGCCAGCAGCCCCCTCCGGGGTGGGGATCAGCCCCAGCATTTT
TRBD1,-,TRBV10-3,TRBJ1-5,CAISAGGNQPQHF,TGTGCCATCAGTGCAGGGGGGAATCAGCCCCAGCATTTT
-,once,TRBV6-5,TRBJ1-2,CASTKPEGVEGYTF,TGTGCCAGCACCAAACCAGAGGGGGTAGAGGGCTACACCTTC
TRBD1,-,TRBV30,TRBJ2-7,CAWKEIYRGRTYEQYF,TGTGCCTGGAAAGAGATTTACAGGGGGAGAACCTACGAGCAGTACTTC
TRBD2,-,TRBV27,TRBJ2-6,CASSRGGRLSGANVLTF,TGTGCCAGCTCCCGCGGGGGGAGGCTCTCTGGGGCCAACGTCCTGACTTTC
TRBD1,-,TRBV18,TRBJ2-3,CASSPTGEADTQYF,TGTGCCAGCTCACCAACAGGGGAAGCAGATACGCAGTATTTT
-,once,TRBV4-1,TRBJ1-4,CASSQGPRGRRGKLFF,TGCGCCAGCAGCCAAGGCCCCCGAGGGCGTCGTGGAAAACTGTTTTTT
TRBD1,-,TRBV27,TRBJ1-2,CASSATGDGYTF,TGTGCCAGCAGTGCGACAGGGGATGGCTACACCTTC
-,-,TRBV13,TRBJ1-2,CASSLGQNNYGYTF,TGTGCCAGCAGCTTAGGACAGAATAACTATGGCTACACCTTC
-,-,TRBV19,TRBJ1-3,CASRPDSSGNTIYF,TGTGCCAGTAGACCAGACAGCTCTGGAAACACCATATATTTT
-,-,TRBV3-1/TRBV3-2,TRBJ2-6,CASSLPLLGSGANVLTF,TGTGCCAGCAGCCTACCCCTTCTCGGCTCTGGGGCCAACGTCCTGACTTTC
-,-,TRBV12-3/TRBV12-4,TRBJ1-2,CASSLARISGYTF,TGTGCCAGCAGTTTGGCCAGGATCAGTGGCTACACCTTC
-,-,TRBV3-1/TRBV3-2,TRBJ2-1,CASSHLDRTNEQFF,TGTGCCAGCAGCCACCTAGACCGAACCAATGAGCAGTTCTTC
TRBD1,-,TRBV2,TRBJ1-2,CALYVVGGDYGYTF,TGTGCCCTTTACGTAGTAGGGGGCGACTATGGCTACACCTTC